This T cell receptor (beta chain) was identified during a study of T cell repertoires in cytomegalovirus infection. On the study more broadly: The authors relied on CMV epitopes, both recently identified HLA-C-restricted and well-studied HLA-B-restricted. Public TCR beta signatures were indicative of both CMV infection and a matching HLA type. The study's findings and limits: The ex vivo response was dominated by HLA-C-restricted CMV-specific TCR beta clonotypes. Pooled public TCR beta family frequency picked out CMV carriers with the relevant HLA.

TCRdb called the reads again in MiXCR, with one record for every CDR3 protein. The table records approximately 350,000 distinct CDR3 sequences, roughly 36% of them present only once. A word on this clonotype: As yet, its antigen is unknown.

The CDR3 sequence is 14 residues long. V was trimmed by 0 bases and J by 3 bases, leaving 8 bases between them. The germline V gene has CDR1 MNHEY and CDR2 SMNVEV (reference sequence). The sample here was cultured PBMCs, taken from culture after CMV antigen stimulation. The sequence was collected from a human donor in good health (CMV status not recorded). Some clones in this sample may be carry-over from other donors' samples. The rearrangement links TRBV27 to TRBJ1-1; D not resolved. DNA of the CDR3: TGTGCCAGCAGTTTATCTCCCCTTTACACTGAAGCTTTCTTT. Translating it yields CASSLSPLYTEAFF.